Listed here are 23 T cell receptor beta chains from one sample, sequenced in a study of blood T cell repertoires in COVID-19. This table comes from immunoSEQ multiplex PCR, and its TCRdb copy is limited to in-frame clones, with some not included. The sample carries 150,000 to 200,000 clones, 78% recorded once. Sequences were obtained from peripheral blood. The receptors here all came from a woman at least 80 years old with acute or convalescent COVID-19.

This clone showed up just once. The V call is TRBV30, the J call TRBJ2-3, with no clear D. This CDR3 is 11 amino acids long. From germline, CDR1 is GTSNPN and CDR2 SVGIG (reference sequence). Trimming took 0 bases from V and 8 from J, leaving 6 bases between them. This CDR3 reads CAWSVRVTQYF. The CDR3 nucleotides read TGTGCCTGGAGTGTACGGGTTACGCAGTATTTT.

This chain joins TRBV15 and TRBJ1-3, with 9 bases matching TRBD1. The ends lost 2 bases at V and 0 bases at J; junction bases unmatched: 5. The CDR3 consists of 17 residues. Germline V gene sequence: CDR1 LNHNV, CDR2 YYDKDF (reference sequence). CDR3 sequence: CATSRRTGADSGNTIYF. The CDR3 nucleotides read TGTGCCACCAGCAGACGGACAGGGGCCGACTCTGGAAACACCATATATTTT.

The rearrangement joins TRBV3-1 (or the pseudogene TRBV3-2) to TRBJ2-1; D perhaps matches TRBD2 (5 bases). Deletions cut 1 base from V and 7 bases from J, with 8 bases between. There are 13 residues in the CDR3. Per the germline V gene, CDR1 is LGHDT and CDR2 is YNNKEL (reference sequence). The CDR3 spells CASSQGLANEQFF. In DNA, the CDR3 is TGTGCCAGCAGCCAAGGGCTAGCTAATGAGCAGTTCTTC.

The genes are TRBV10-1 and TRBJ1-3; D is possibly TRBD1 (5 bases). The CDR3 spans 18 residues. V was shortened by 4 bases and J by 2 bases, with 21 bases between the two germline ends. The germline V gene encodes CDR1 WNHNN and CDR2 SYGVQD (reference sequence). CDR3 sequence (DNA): TGCGCCAGCAGTGTGGTCGGGGGGGATATTGGTGCTGGAAACACCATATATTTT. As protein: CASSVVGGDIGAGNTIYF.

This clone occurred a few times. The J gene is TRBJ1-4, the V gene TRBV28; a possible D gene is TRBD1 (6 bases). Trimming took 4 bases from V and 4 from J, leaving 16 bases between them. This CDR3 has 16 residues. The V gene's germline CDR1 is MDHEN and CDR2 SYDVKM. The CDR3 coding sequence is TGTGCCAGCAGTTCTGTCAGGGGTCGCCTTAATGAAAAACTGTTTTTT. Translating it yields CASSSVRGRLNEKLFF.

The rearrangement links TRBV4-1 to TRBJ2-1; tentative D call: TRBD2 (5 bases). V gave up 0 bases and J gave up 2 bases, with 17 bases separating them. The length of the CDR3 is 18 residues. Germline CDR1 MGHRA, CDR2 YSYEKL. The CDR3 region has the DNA TGCGCCAGCAGCCAAGATAAGGAGGCTAGCTTCGCCTACAATGAGCAGTTCTTC. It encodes CASSQDKEASFAYNEQFF.

The CDR3, as DNA: TGTGCCAGCAGTCAGACCTATAGCGGGGGGGCCTCGAGTGAGCAGTTCTTC. Its translation: CASSQTYSGGASSEQFF. The chain is built from TRBV6-6 and TRBJ2-1, with 11 bases matching TRBD2. The CDR3 has 17 amino acids. The trim removed 5 bases at V and 9 bases at J, leaving 15 bases unmatched. Germline assignment: CDR1 MNHNY and CDR2 SVGAGI (reference sequence).

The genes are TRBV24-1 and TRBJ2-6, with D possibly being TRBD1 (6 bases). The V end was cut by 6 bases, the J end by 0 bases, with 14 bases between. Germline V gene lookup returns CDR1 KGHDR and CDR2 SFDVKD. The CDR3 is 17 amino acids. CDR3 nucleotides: TGTGCCACCAGTCCGGGACATAGTACCTCTGGGGCCAACGTCCTGACTTTC. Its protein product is CATSPGHSTSGANVLTF.

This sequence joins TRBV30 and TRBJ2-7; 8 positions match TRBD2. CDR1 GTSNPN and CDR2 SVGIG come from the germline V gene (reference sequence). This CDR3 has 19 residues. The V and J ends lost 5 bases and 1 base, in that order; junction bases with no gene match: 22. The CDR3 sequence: CAWCPRGDASERESYEQYF. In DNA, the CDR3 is TGTGCCTGGTGCCCCCGGGGGGATGCGTCGGAGCGGGAGTCCTACGAGCAGTACTTC.

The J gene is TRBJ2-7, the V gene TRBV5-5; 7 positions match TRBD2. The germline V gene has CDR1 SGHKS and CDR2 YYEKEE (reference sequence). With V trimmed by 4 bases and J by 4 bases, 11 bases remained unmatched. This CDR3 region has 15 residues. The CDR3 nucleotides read TGTGCCAGCAGCCCCCGGCGGGAGTCAGGGTACGAGCAGTACTTC. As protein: CASSPRRESGYEQYF.

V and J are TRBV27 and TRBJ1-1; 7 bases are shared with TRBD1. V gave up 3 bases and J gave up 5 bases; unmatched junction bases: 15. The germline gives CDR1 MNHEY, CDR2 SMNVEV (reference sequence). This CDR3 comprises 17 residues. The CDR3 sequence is CASSFRDSTPEGTEAFF. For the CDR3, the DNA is TGTGCCAGCAGTTTCCGGGACAGCACCCCCGAGGGGACTGAAGCTTTCTTT.

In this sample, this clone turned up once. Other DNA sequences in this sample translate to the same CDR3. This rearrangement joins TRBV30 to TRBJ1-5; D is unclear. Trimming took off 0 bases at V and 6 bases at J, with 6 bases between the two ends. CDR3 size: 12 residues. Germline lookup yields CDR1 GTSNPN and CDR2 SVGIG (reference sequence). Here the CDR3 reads CAWSVRGQPQHF. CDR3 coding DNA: TGTGCCTGGAGTGTACGGGGTCAGCCCCAGCATTTT.

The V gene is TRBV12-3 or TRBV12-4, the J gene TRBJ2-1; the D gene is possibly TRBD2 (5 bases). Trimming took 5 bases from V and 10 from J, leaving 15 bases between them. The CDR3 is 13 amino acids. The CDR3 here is CASSESITGEQFF. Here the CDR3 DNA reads TGTGCCAGCAGTGAATCGATTACGGGGGAGCAGTTCTTC.

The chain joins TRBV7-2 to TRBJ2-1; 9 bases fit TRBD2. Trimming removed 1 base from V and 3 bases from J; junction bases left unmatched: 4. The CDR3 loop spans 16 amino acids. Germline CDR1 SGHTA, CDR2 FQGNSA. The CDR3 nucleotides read TGTGCCAGCAGCTTAGTACGACTAGCGGTCTACAATGAGCAGTTCTTC. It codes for CASSLVRLAVYNEQFF.

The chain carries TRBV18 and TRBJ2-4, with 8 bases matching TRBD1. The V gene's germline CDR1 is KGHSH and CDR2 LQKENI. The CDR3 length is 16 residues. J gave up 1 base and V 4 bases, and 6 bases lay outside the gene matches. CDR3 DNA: TGTGCCAGCTCACAAACAGGGGGTACGGCCAAAAACATTCAGTACTTC. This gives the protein CASSQTGGTAKNIQYF. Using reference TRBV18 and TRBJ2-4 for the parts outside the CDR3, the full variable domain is NAGVMQNPRHLVRRRGQEARLRCSPMKGHSHVYWYRQLPEEGLKFMVYLQKENIIDESGMPKERFSAEFPKEGPSILRIQQVVRGDSAAYFCASSQTGGTAKNIQYFGAGTRLSVL.

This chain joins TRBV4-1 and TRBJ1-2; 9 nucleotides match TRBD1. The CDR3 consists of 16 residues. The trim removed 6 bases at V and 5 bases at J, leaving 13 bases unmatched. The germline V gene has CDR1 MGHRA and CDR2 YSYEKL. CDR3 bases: TGCGCCAGCAGGCCCTCCGGGACAGGGATTCGGTATGGCTACACCTTC. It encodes CASRPSGTGIRYGYTF.

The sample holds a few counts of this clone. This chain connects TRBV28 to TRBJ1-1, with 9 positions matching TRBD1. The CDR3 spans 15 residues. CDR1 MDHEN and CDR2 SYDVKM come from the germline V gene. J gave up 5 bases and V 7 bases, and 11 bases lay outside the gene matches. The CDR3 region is CASIPPGQGRTEAFF. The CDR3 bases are TGTGCCAGCATTCCCCCGGGACAGGGAAGGACTGAAGCTTTCTTT.

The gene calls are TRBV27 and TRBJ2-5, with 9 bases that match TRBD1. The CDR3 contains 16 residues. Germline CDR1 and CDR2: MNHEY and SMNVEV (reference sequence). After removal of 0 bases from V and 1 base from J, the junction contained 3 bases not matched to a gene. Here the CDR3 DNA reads TGTGCCAGCAGTTTATCGGGGACAGGGTCCCAAGAGACCCAGTACTTC. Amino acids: CASSLSGTGSQETQYF.

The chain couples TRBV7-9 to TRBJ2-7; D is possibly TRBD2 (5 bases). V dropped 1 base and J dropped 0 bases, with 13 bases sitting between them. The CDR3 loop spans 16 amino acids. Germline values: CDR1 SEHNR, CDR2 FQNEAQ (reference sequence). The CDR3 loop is CASSLGRGVSSYEQYF. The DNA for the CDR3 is TGTGCCAGCAGCTTAGGTCGGGGTGTGAGCTCCTACGAGCAGTACTTC. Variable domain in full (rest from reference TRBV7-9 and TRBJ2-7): DTGVSQNPRHKITKRGQNVTFRCDPISEHNRLYWYRQTLGQGPEFLTYFQNEAQLEKSRLLSDRFSAERPKGSFSTLEIQRTEQGDSAMYLCASSLGRGVSSYEQYFGPGTRLTVT.

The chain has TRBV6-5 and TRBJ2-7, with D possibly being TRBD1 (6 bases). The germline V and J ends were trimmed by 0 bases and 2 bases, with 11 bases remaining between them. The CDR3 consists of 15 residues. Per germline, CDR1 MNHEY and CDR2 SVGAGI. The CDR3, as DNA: TGTGCCAGCAGTTACTCGGGCAGGGGAACCTACGAGCAGTACTTC. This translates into CASSYSGRGTYEQYF.

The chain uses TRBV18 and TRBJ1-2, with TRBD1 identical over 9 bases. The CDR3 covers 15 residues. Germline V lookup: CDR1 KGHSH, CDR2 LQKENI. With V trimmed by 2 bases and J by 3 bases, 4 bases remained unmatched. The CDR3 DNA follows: TGTGCCAGCTCACCAATACAGGGGGCTGACTATGGCTACACCTTC. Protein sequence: CASSPIQGADYGYTF.

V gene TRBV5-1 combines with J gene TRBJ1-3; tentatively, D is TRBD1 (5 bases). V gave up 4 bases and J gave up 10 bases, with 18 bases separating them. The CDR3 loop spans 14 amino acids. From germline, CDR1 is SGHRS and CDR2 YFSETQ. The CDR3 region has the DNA TGCGCCAGCAGCACGGGTCAGGCTCGGGGGACCATATATTTT. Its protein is CASSTGQARGTIYF. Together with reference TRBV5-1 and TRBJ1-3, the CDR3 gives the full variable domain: KAGVTQTPRYLIKTRGQQVTLSCSPISGHRSVSWYQQTPGQGLQFLFEYFSETQRNKGNFPGRFSGRQFSNSRSEMNVSTLELGDSALYLCASSTGQARGTIYFGEGSWLTVV.

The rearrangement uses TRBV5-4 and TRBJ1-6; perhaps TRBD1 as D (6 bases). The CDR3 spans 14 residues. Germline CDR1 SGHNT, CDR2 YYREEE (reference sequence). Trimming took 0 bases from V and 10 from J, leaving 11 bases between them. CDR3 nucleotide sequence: TGTGCCAGCAGCTTGGCAGGGGAAGGATCACCCCTCCACTTT. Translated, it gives CASSLAGEGSPLHF. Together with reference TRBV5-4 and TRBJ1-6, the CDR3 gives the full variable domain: ETGVTQSPTHLIKTRGQQVTLRCSSQSGHNTVSWYQQALGQGPQFIFQYYREEENGRGNFPPRFSGLQFPNYSSELNVNALELDDSALYLCASSLAGEGSPLHFGNGTRLTVT.